These 23 T cell receptor beta chains share one sample of origin, sequenced in a study of cytomegalovirus exposure and HLA in healthy donors. Assay: immunoSEQ multiplex PCR; the TCRdb copy retains only in-frame clones and omits some. The data contain more than 250,000 clones, roughly 89% of them singletons. Specimen: PBMCs. The source of these receptors is a young woman in good health and CMV-seronegative.

This chain joins TRBV7-3 and TRBJ2-1; 11 nucleotides match TRBD1. Germline CDR1 SGHTA, CDR2 FQGTGA. The V and J ends lost 5 bases and 7 bases, in that order; junction bases with no gene match: 7. The CDR3 covers 15 residues. CDR3 in amino acids: CASSEDRGRLNEQFF. CDR3 sequence (DNA): TGTGCCAGCAGCGAGGACAGGGGGCGCTTAAATGAGCAGTTCTTC.

This clone was picked up a small number of times. V is TRBV5-5 and J is TRBJ1-3; TRBD1 might be the D (5 bases). CDR1 is SGHKS, CDR2 YYEKEE, per germline (reference sequence). CDR3 length: 15 amino acids. Trimming removed 6 bases from V and 0 bases from J, with 13 bases in between. The CDR3 sequence is CASTRGENSGNTIYF. In DNA, the CDR3 is TGTGCCAGCACGCGGGGGGAGAACTCTGGAAACACCATATATTTT.

This chain uses TRBV4-1 with TRBJ2-5; 10 bases match TRBD1. The V gene's germline CDR1 is MGHRA and CDR2 YSYEKL. This CDR3 contains 16 residues. V trimming: 0 bases; J trimming: 3 bases; junction bases outside the gene matches: 4. CDR3 sequence: CASSQDPGTGEETQYF. In DNA, the CDR3 is TGCGCCAGCAGCCAAGATCCCGGGACAGGGGAAGAGACCCAGTACTTC.

The chain couples TRBV30 to TRBJ1-5, with D perhaps TRBD1 (5 bases). From germline, CDR1 is GTSNPN and CDR2 SVGIG (reference sequence). The CDR3 has 14 amino acids. V dropped 6 bases and J dropped 2 bases, with 14 bases sitting between them. CDR3 region: CACLQEGGNQPQHF. CDR3 in DNA: TGTGCCTGCTTACAGGAAGGTGGCAATCAGCCCCAGCATTTT. Full variable domain (remainder filled in from reference TRBV30 and TRBJ1-5): SQTIHQWPATLVQPVGSPLSLECTVEGTSNPNLYWYRQAAGRGLQLLFYSVGIGQISSEVPQNLSASRPQDRQFILSSKKLLLSDSGFYLCACLQEGGNQPQHFGDGTRLSIL.

This rearrangement joins TRBV18 to TRBJ2-2; a weak D match, TRBD2 (6 bases). Looked up from germline, CDR1 is KGHSH and CDR2 is LQKENI. This CDR3 comprises 14 residues. With 5 bases removed from V and 3 bases from J, the gap between germline ends came to 10 bases. CDR3 sequence: CASSGDSDTGELFF. The CDR3 DNA is TGTGCCAGCTCAGGGGACTCGGACACCGGGGAGCTGTTTTTT.

V usage is TRBV27 and J usage is TRBJ2-1; TRBD1 matches at 7 bases. V shed 4 bases and J 5 bases; nucleotides not matched to a gene: 8. The germline V gene encodes CDR1 MNHEY and CDR2 SMNVEV (reference sequence). CDR3 length: 15 residues. Here the CDR3 reads CASSSGLGGHNEQFF. The DNA for the CDR3 is TGTGCCAGCAGTTCTGGCCTAGGGGGCCACAATGAGCAGTTCTTC.

The chain carries TRBV28 and TRBJ2-1, with 13 bases fitting TRBD2. CDR3 length equals 16 residues. Trimming took 6 bases from V and 6 from J; bases not matched to a gene: 8. Germline lookup yields CDR1 MDHEN and CDR2 SYDVKM. The CDR3 nucleotides are TGTGCCAGCAGACCCGGGACTAGCGGGATAGGCAATGAGCAGTTCTTC. Protein sequence: CASRPGTSGIGNEQFF.

The V gene is TRBV5-6, the J gene TRBJ2-7; 9 bases are shared with TRBD1. V shed 4 bases and J 2 bases; nucleotides not matched to a gene: 4. The CDR3 covers 14 residues. Germline V lookup: CDR1 SGHDT, CDR2 YYEEEE. The DNA of the CDR3 is TGTGCCAGCAGCGTTGGGACAGGGACCTACGAGCAGTACTTC. Translating gives CASSVGTGTYEQYF.

In its sample, this clone was seen once. The rearrangement links TRBV5-1 to TRBJ2-7; D may be TRBD2 (5 bases). The germline gives CDR1 SGHRS, CDR2 YFSETQ. Trimming took off 4 bases at V and 1 base at J, with 18 bases between the two ends. There are 16 residues in the CDR3. The CDR3: CASSPSSILGSYEQYF. In nucleotides, the CDR3 is TGCGCCAGCAGCCCATCTAGCATCCTTGGGTCCTACGAGCAGTACTTC.

The chain carries TRBV5-1 and TRBJ2-5; TRBD2 agrees at 10 bases. Germline CDR1 is SGHRS and CDR2 is YFSETQ. V trimming: 3 bases; J trimming: 0 bases; junction bases outside the gene matches: 2. The CDR3 covers 15 residues. CDR3: CASSSGTSDQETQYF. CDR3 DNA sequence: TGCGCCAGCAGCTCCGGGACTAGCGACCAAGAGACCCAGTACTTC.

J is TRBJ2-7 and V is TRBV29-1; D might be TRBD2 (6 bases). The V and J ends lost 3 bases and 4 bases respectively, with 10 bases between them. Germline lookup yields CDR1 SQVTM and CDR2 ANQGSEA. CDR3 length equals 12 residues. The CDR3 DNA reads TGCAGCGTTGAGGGGGAGGCGTACGAGCAGTACTTC. Translation: CSVEGEAYEQYF.

The J gene is TRBJ1-3, the V gene TRBV18; weak D call: TRBD1 (6 bases). The CDR3 totals 16 residues. Trimming removed 2 bases from V and 2 bases from J, with 13 bases in between. Germline assignment: CDR1 KGHSH and CDR2 LQKENI. The CDR3 protein is CASSPWRSGAGNTIYF. The CDR3 nucleotides are TGTGCCAGCTCACCATGGCGGTCAGGGGCTGGAAACACCATATATTTT.

This clone was detected a few times. This chain links TRBV18 with TRBJ2-2, with TRBD1 matching over 9 bases. The CDR3 covers 15 residues. The ends lost 3 bases at V and 5 bases at J; junction bases unmatched: 4. Germline V gene data show CDR1 as KGHSH and CDR2 as LQKENI. Here the CDR3 reads CASSPSTGGTGELFF. The CDR3 DNA follows: TGTGCCAGCTCACCGTCGACAGGGGGGACCGGGGAGCTGTTTTTT.

This chain uses TRBV4-1 with TRBJ2-7; 7 bases fit TRBD1. Germline assignment: CDR1 MGHRA and CDR2 YSYEKL. The CDR3 extends over 12 amino acids. V shed 4 bases and J 11 bases; nucleotides not matched to a gene: 8. The CDR3 nucleotides are TGCGCCAGCAGCCTGACTGACAGGGAGAAGTACTTC. This gives the protein CASSLTDREKYF.

V usage is TRBV27 and J usage is TRBJ1-5; 8 nucleotides align to TRBD1. The length of the CDR3 is 15 residues. Germline CDR1 MNHEY, CDR2 SMNVEV (reference sequence). The J segment lost 7 bases and the V segment lost 0 bases, leaving 5 bases of the junction unmatched. CDR3 bases: TGTGCCAGCAGTTTATCGGCAGGGGGCCGGCAGCCCCAGCATTTT. This codes for CASSLSAGGRQPQHF.

The rearrangement joins TRBV4-2 to TRBJ2-7, with 7 bases matching TRBD1. The J segment lost 6 bases and the V segment lost 4 bases, leaving 6 bases of the junction unmatched. The CDR3 has 13 residues. Germline V lookup: CDR1 LGHNA, CDR2 YNFKEQ. In DNA form, the CDR3 reads TGTGCCAGCAGCCGATCTTCAGGGGGCGAGCAGTACTTC. Protein product: CASSRSSGGEQYF.

V usage is TRBV13 and J usage is TRBJ2-1; D might be TRBD2 (5 bases). The CDR3 is 12 residues long. CDR1 PRHDT and CDR2 FYEKMQ come from the germline V gene (reference sequence). The V gene lost 8 bases and the J gene lost 9 bases, with 14 bases spanning the gap. In nucleotides, the CDR3 is TGTGCCAGCGGTCCAGAGCGGCGTGAGCAGTTCTTC. This codes for CASGPERREQFF.

This chain connects TRBV9 to TRBJ2-3; TRBD2 matches 11 bases. The CDR3 extends over 18 amino acids. Germline values: CDR1 SGDLS, CDR2 YYNGEE. The V segment lost 0 bases and the J segment 2 bases; nucleotides outside the gene matches: 8. CDR3 protein: CASSVATGGLAATDTQYF. CDR3 in DNA: TGTGCCAGCAGCGTAGCTACCGGGGGACTAGCGGCCACAGATACGCAGTATTTT.

In its sample, this clone was seen a few times. The rearrangement uses TRBV4-3 and TRBJ2-4, with 11 nucleotides matching TRBD2. The V and J ends lost 0 bases and 7 bases, in that order; junction bases with no gene match: 8. CDR1 and CDR2 (germline): LGHNA, YSLEER. The CDR3 spans 17 residues. The CDR3 protein is CASSQDLSASGRNIQYF. Here the CDR3 DNA reads TGCGCCAGCAGCCAAGATCTCTCGGCTAGCGGGAGGAACATTCAGTACTTC.

The chain links TRBV28 to TRBJ2-1; TRBD1 matches 11 bases. V lost 5 bases and J lost 5; bases outside the gene matches: 5. Germline-derived CDR1 and CDR2 are MDHEN and SYDVKM. The CDR3 consists of 15 residues. This CDR3 is CASSRGQGVNNEQFF. The CDR3 region has the DNA TGTGCCAGCAGTCGGGGACAGGGGGTTAACAATGAGCAGTTCTTC.

This rearrangement joins TRBV9 to TRBJ1-4; D uncertain. Trimming removed 0 bases from V and 4 bases from J, with 10 bases in between. Germline V gene sequence: CDR1 SGDLS, CDR2 YYNGEE. The CDR3 has 15 amino acids. The CDR3: CASSVGPGINEKLFF. In DNA, the CDR3 is TGTGCCAGCAGCGTAGGGCCGGGGATTAATGAAAAACTGTTTTTT.

The chain uses TRBV15 and TRBJ2-7; possible D gene TRBD1, 5 bases. Trimming removed 8 bases at V and 4 bases at J, with 21 bases between. This CDR3 is 15 amino acids long. Germline V gene lookup returns CDR1 LNHNV and CDR2 YYDKDF (reference sequence). The CDR3 loop is CATPRSTAYPYEQYF. The CDR3 bases are TGTGCCACCCCGCGTTCGACAGCCTACCCATACGAGCAGTACTTC.

The V gene is TRBV2, the J gene TRBJ1-3; weak D call: TRBD1 (5 bases). V lost 4 bases, J lost 0 bases, and 10 bases lay in between. This CDR3 has 15 residues. CDR1 and CDR2 (germline): SNHLY, FYNNEI. The CDR3 sequence is CASSGYRSSGNTIYF. CDR3 DNA sequence: TGTGCCAGCAGTGGTTACAGGAGCTCTGGAAACACCATATATTTT. Based on the CDR3 plus reference TRBV2 and TRBJ1-3, the full variable domain is EPEVTQTPSHQVTQMGQEVILRCVPISNHLYFYWYRQILGQKVEFLVSFYNNEISEKSEIFDDQFSVERPDGSNFTLKIRSTKLEDSAMYFCASSGYRSSGNTIYFGEGSWLTVV.